This TCR beta chain came from a study of T cell changes during pregnancy in multiple sclerosis. This CDR3 is 14 amino acids long. V lost 5 bases and J 3 bases, leaving 14 bases between the germline ends. Germline V gene lookup returns CDR1 SGHDN and CDR2 FVKESK. Sequencing used immunoSEQ multiplex PCR; TCRdb keeps in-frame clones, though not all of them. Found here are over 40,000 clones, around 93% of them singletons; the top ten hold 2% to 2.5%. The source of this sequence is a female donor with multiple sclerosis, enrolled in a pregnancy study. The sequences come from peripheral blood, collected in the third trimester of pregnancy. The J gene is TRBJ2-7, the V gene TRBV14; tentatively, D is TRBD1 (5 bases). The CDR3 bases are TGTGCCAGCAGCACCCGGCAGGGTCGCTACGAGCAGTACTTC. Translated, it gives CASSTRQGRYEQYF. Drawing the rest from reference TRBV14 and TRBJ2-7, the complete variable domain is EAGVTQFPSHSVIEKGQTVTLRCDPISGHDNLYWYRRVMGKEIKFLLHFVKESKQDESGMPNNRFLAERTGGTYSTLKVQPAELEDSGVYFCASSTRQGRYEQYFGPGTRLTVT.